This entry lists 26 T cell receptor beta chains sequenced from one sample in a study of blood T cell repertoires in COVID-19. Repertoires were generated with immunoSEQ multiplex PCR, while TCRdb's copy carries only in-frame clones and drops some. The table has about 150,000 clones, 75% to 90% seen once; the top ten hold approximately 45%. Source material: peripheral blood. The receptors originated from a human donor in a cohort sampled during active COVID-19.

This clone was seen a few times. This chain links TRBV30 with TRBJ1-2; 11 nucleotides align to TRBD1. V lost 7 bases, J lost 1 base, and 5 bases stayed unmatched. The CDR3 totals 14 residues. Germline CDR1 is GTSNPN and CDR2 is SVGIG (reference sequence). CDR3 loop: CASTGQGVNYGYTF. Here the CDR3 DNA reads TGTGCCTCAACGGGACAGGGGGTTAACTATGGCTACACCTTC.

The J gene is TRBJ1-1, the V gene TRBV5-4; 7 bases are a match to TRBD1. Germline trimming cut 2 bases from V and 1 base from J; bases unmatched to any gene: 2. Germline V gene lookup returns CDR1 SGHNT and CDR2 YYREEE (reference sequence). The CDR3 totals 14 residues. The CDR3 region has the DNA TGTGCCAGCAGCTTTCAGGGGGAGAACACTGAAGCTTTCTTT. This translates into CASSFQGENTEAFF.

The rearrangement links TRBV9 to TRBJ2-2, with 12 bases fitting TRBD1. Germline CDR1 reads SGDLS; CDR2 reads YYNGEE. The CDR3 is 17 amino acids. J lost 6 bases, V lost 0 bases, and 6 bases had no gene match. CDR3 loop: CASSVGPGQGASGELFF. The CDR3 DNA is TGTGCCAGCAGCGTAGGCCCGGGACAGGGGGCTTCCGGGGAGCTGTTTTTT. Variable domain in full (rest from reference TRBV9 and TRBJ2-2): DSGVTQTPKHLITATGQRVTLRCSPRSGDLSVYWYQQSLDQGLQFLIQYYNGEERAKGNILERFSAQQFPDLHSELNLSSLELGDSALYFCASSVGPGQGASGELFFGEGSRLTVL.

The chain uses TRBV5-6 and TRBJ2-3, with a possible D match to TRBD2 (5 bases). V was clipped by 2 bases and J by 1 base, with 14 bases between them. CDR3 length: 16 amino acids. Germline values: CDR1 SGHDT, CDR2 YYEEEE. CDR3 sequence (DNA): TGTGCCAGCAGCTTAGGAGGACGTTCAGGCACAGATACGCAGTATTTT. It codes for CASSLGGRSGTDTQYF.

This chain joins TRBV6-1 and TRBJ1-2; TRBD1 aligns across 7 bases. Looked up from germline, CDR1 is MNHNS and CDR2 is SASEGT. V shed 1 base, J shed 2 bases, and the junction held 4 bases outside the gene matches. The CDR3 is 15 residues long. The CDR3 DNA follows: TGTGCCAGCAGTGAAGTCAGGGGGGCGAACTATGGCTACACCTTC. This codes for CASSEVRGANYGYTF.

This chain links TRBV19 with TRBJ1-1, with 11 bases matching TRBD1. The CDR3 has 14 residues. With V trimmed by 6 bases and J by 4 bases, 4 bases remained unmatched. Germline V gene sequence: CDR1 LNHDA, CDR2 SQIVND (reference sequence). DNA of the CDR3: TGTGCCAGTAGGGGGACAGGGGGTGGCACTGAAGCTTTCTTT. Translated: CASRGTGGGTEAFF.

V gene TRBV7-8 combines with J gene TRBJ1-1; 7 bases map to TRBD1. The V gene's germline CDR1 is SGHVS and CDR2 FQNEAQ. The V and J ends lost 2 bases and 5 bases, in that order; junction bases with no gene match: 11. CDR3 size: 16 residues. The CDR3 is CASSLSAGGGETEAFF. DNA of the CDR3: TGTGCCAGCAGCTTAAGTGCTGGAGGGGGCGAGACTGAAGCTTTCTTT.

The CDR3 DNA sequence: TGTGCCAGCAGCTTCTCAGGGGCCACAGATACGCAGTATTTT. Residues: CASSFSGATDTQYF. The rearrangement uses TRBV3-1 (or the pseudogene TRBV3-2) and TRBJ2-3; a possible D gene is TRBD1 (6 bases). Germline V lookup: CDR1 LGHDT, CDR2 YNNKEL (reference sequence). Trimming shortened V by 5 bases and J by 2 bases, and 11 bases separated the two germline ends. This CDR3 is 14 amino acids long.

CDR3 in amino acids: CASSDSDNQPQHF. The CDR3 nucleotides are TGTGCCAGCAGTGACAGCGACAATCAGCCCCAGCATTTT. J is TRBJ1-5 and V is TRBV6-2 or TRBV6-3; TRBD1 is a possible D gene (5 bases). The CDR3 sequence is 13 residues long. V shed 5 bases and J shed 3 bases, with 8 bases lying between them. The germline V gene encodes CDR1 MNHEY and CDR2 SVGEGT.

This chain uses TRBV11-2 with TRBJ2-3; 7 bases match TRBD2. This CDR3 has 13 residues. J gave up 9 bases and V 4 bases, and 7 bases lay outside the gene matches. CDR1 and CDR2 from the germline V gene are SGHAT and FQNNGV. In DNA form, the CDR3 reads TGTGCCAGCAGCTCATCTAGCGGTGGGACGCAGTATTTT. Translated: CASSSSSGGTQYF.

This clone has only one observation. One end of the junction varies from germline; a read error may be responsible. V is TRBV2 and J is TRBJ1-4, with 7 bases that match TRBD1. Germline CDR1 is SNHLY and CDR2 is FYNNEI. CDR3 size: 12 residues. In DNA form, the CDR3 reads TGTGCCAGCAGTGAAGCGGGGCGGGACAGCAATTTT. Amino acid sequence: CASSEAGRDSNF.

J is TRBJ2-3 and V is TRBV7-2; the match to TRBD2 covers 7 bases. J gave up 5 bases and V 3 bases, and 2 bases lay outside the gene matches. Germline V gives CDR1 SGHTA, CDR2 FQGNSA. There are 13 residues in the CDR3. The DNA of the CDR3 is TGTGCCAGCAGCTTGCGGGAGAAAGATACGCAGTATTTT. Protein: CASSLREKDTQYF.

The J gene is TRBJ1-1, the V gene TRBV12-3 or TRBV12-4; D remains ambiguous. This CDR3 region has 13 residues. V lost 7 bases to trimming and J lost 3 bases, with 12 bases between them. This chain's CDR3 is CASIPGYDTEAFF. Here the CDR3 DNA reads TGTGCCAGCATTCCGGGGTATGACACTGAAGCTTTCTTT.

This chain links TRBV7-2 with TRBJ2-5; 13 bases are a match to TRBD2. Germline V gene data show CDR1 as SGHTA and CDR2 as FQGNSA. CDR3 length equals 15 residues. V trimming: 1 base; J trimming: 7 bases; junction bases outside the gene matches: 3. The CDR3 coding sequence is TGTGCCAGCAGCTTAGTTAGACTAGCGGGGGGGACCCAGTACTTC. Translation gives CASSLVRLAGGTQYF.

A few counts support this clone. The V and J genes are TRBV13 and TRBJ1-4; tentatively, D is TRBD1 (6 bases). Germline V CDR1 and CDR2: PRHDT, FYEKMQ (reference sequence). Trimming took off 5 bases at V and 8 bases at J, with 15 bases between the two ends. This CDR3 is 14 amino acids long. The CDR3 bases are TGTGCCAGCAGCCCCGGGACAATGAACGAAAAACTGTTTTTT. Protein sequence: CASSPGTMNEKLFF.

V gene TRBV7-2 combines with J gene TRBJ1-2; 7 nucleotides align to TRBD1. This CDR3 is built from 14 residues. Germline CDR1 reads SGHTA; CDR2 reads FQGNSA. Germline trimming cut 1 base from V and 8 bases from J; bases unmatched to any gene: 7. This CDR3 reads CASSLGQGERGYTF. The CDR3 DNA sequence: TGTGCCAGCAGCTTAGGACAGGGCGAGCGAGGCTACACCTTC.

This chain links TRBV5-1 with TRBJ1-6; tentative D call: TRBD1 (5 bases). Between the trimmed V and J ends, which lost 4 bases and 5 bases, there was a span of 10 bases. The CDR3 extends over 14 amino acids. The germline V gene encodes CDR1 SGHRS and CDR2 YFSETQ. CDR3 sequence reads: CASSQGEDNSPLHF. The CDR3 region has the DNA TGCGCCAGCAGCCAAGGGGAGGATAATTCACCCCTCCACTTT.

The chain couples TRBV10-1 to TRBJ2-1; the D gene is possibly TRBD2 (6 bases). The germline V gene encodes CDR1 WNHNN and CDR2 SYGVQD (reference sequence). This CDR3 contains 17 residues. Trimming pared 2 bases from V and 4 bases from J, leaving 18 bases between. CDR3 in DNA: TGCGCCAGCAGTGAGGGGAGGAGGCCGCAAGGGTACAATGAGCAGTTCTTC. This translates into CASSEGRRPQGYNEQFF.

The chain recombines TRBV11-3 with TRBJ2-4, with unresolved D. Germline V lookup: CDR1 SGHNT, CDR2 YENEEA. The CDR3 totals 14 residues. The V and J ends lost 1 base and 9 bases respectively, with 13 bases between them. CDR3 sequence (DNA): TGTGCCAGCAGCTTAGGAATCGACACGGCCATTCAGTACTTC. Translation gives CASSLGIDTAIQYF.

The gene calls are TRBV6-2 or TRBV6-3 and TRBJ1-4; D ambiguous. Germline-derived CDR1 and CDR2 are MNHEY and SVGEGT. This CDR3 has 14 residues. Trimming pared 4 bases from V and 7 bases from J, leaving 13 bases between. The CDR3 protein is CASSLGRGSEKLFF. CDR3 DNA: TGTGCCAGCAGTTTGGGTCGGGGTAGTGAAAAACTGTTTTTT.

This clone was picked up many times. This sequence joins TRBV6-4 and TRBJ2-1; 10 nucleotides line up with TRBD1. V was clipped by 5 bases and J by 6 bases; unmatched bases: 1. The CDR3 length is 13 residues. The germline gives CDR1 MRHNA, CDR2 SNTAGT. As DNA, the CDR3 is TGTGCCAGCAGTAGGGACAGGGGCAATGAGCAGTTCTTC. This codes for CASSRDRGNEQFF.

A few counts support this clone. The rearrangement links TRBV6-5 to TRBJ1-1, with unresolved D. Trimming stripped 7 bases from V and 5 bases from J, with 17 bases between. CDR3 size: 14 residues. Germline CDR1 MNHEY, CDR2 SVGAGI. DNA of the CDR3: TGTGCCAGCAATCAGGCCGGACTGGGGACTGAAGCTTTCTTT. Protein product: CASNQAGLGTEAFF.

The V gene is TRBV5-4, the J gene TRBJ2-2, with D perhaps TRBD1 (6 bases). The CDR3 covers 14 residues. The V end was cut by 4 bases, the J end by 5 bases, with 12 bases between. Looked up from germline, CDR1 is SGHNT and CDR2 is YYREEE (reference sequence). The CDR3 spells CASSPVQGTGELFF. DNA of the CDR3: TGTGCCAGCAGCCCGGTCCAGGGGACCGGGGAGCTGTTTTTT.

This chain connects TRBV9 to TRBJ2-3, with D possibly being TRBD1 (5 bases). CDR3 length equals 15 residues. Trimming stripped 1 base from V and 4 bases from J, with 13 bases between. Germline lookup yields CDR1 SGDLS and CDR2 YYNGEE. CDR3 region: CASSVTGARSDTQYF. The CDR3 region has the DNA TGTGCCAGCAGCGTAACAGGAGCTCGGTCAGATACGCAGTATTTT.

This chain links TRBV5-4 with TRBJ1-2, with 10 bases that match TRBD1. Trimming cost V 5 bases and J 6 bases; bases outside gene matches: 4. Germline assignment: CDR1 SGHNT and CDR2 YYREEE (reference sequence). The CDR3 length is 13 residues. Written as DNA, the CDR3 is TGTGCCAGCAGACGACAGGGGGCGGATGGCTACACCTTC. Residues: CASRRQGADGYTF.

The V call is TRBV12-3 or TRBV12-4, the J call TRBJ2-3, with unresolved D. V was clipped by 8 bases and J by 0 bases, with 6 bases between them. CDR3 length: 12 residues. The DNA for the CDR3 is TGTGCCAGCCTGAGGAGCACAGATACGCAGTATTTT. Translated, it gives CASLRSTDTQYF.